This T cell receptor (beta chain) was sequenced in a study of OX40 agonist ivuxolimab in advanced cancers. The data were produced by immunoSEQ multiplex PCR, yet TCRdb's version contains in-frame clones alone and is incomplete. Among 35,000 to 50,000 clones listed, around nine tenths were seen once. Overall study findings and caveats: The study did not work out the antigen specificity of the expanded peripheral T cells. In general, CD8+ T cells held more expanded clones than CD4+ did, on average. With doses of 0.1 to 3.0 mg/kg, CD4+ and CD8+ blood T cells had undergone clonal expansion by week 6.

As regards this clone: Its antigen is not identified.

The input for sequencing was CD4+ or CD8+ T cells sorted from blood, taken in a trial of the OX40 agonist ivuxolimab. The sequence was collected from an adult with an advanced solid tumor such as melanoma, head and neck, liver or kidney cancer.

The DNA for the CDR3 is TGTGCCAGCAGCTTAGGCACAGATACGCAGTATTTT. It encodes CASSLGTDTQYF. J is TRBJ2-3 and V is TRBV11-3, with D uncertain. Looked up from germline, CDR1 is SGHNT and CDR2 is YENEEA. The ends were cut back, 1 base at V and 1 base at J, with 0 bases in the middle. This CDR3 is 12 amino acids long.